This paragraph reports one T cell receptor beta chain. Its antigen remains unidentified. TCRdb used MiXCR to reprocess the 5' RACE reads, holding one entry per CDR3 protein. The sample records around 530,000 distinct CDR3 sequences, around 16% being singletons. The CDR3 contains 13 residues. The V and J ends lost 0 bases and 9 bases respectively, with 12 bases between them. In germline, CDR1 is SGHRS, CDR2 YFSETQ. The data derive from a study of T cells after yellow fever vaccination. General study results and limits: When the response was secondary, it was weaker but reached its peak faster, day 5 versus 15. Researchers cautioned that FACS-sorted repertoires could harbor abundant clonotypes contaminating from the bulk population. The booster saw the reappearance of most primary-vaccination clones (around 95% CD4, about 88% CD8).

The sample consisted of PBMCs, taken about 5 days after the first yellow fever vaccination. The rearrangement uses TRBV5-1 and TRBJ1-1; D gene unclear. The TCR was taken from a man younger than 35 who received the YFV17D yellow fever vaccine. CDR3 bases: TGCGCCAGCAGCTTGGAAGGGTACCCGAAAGCTTTCTTT. Amino acids: CASSLEGYPKAFF.